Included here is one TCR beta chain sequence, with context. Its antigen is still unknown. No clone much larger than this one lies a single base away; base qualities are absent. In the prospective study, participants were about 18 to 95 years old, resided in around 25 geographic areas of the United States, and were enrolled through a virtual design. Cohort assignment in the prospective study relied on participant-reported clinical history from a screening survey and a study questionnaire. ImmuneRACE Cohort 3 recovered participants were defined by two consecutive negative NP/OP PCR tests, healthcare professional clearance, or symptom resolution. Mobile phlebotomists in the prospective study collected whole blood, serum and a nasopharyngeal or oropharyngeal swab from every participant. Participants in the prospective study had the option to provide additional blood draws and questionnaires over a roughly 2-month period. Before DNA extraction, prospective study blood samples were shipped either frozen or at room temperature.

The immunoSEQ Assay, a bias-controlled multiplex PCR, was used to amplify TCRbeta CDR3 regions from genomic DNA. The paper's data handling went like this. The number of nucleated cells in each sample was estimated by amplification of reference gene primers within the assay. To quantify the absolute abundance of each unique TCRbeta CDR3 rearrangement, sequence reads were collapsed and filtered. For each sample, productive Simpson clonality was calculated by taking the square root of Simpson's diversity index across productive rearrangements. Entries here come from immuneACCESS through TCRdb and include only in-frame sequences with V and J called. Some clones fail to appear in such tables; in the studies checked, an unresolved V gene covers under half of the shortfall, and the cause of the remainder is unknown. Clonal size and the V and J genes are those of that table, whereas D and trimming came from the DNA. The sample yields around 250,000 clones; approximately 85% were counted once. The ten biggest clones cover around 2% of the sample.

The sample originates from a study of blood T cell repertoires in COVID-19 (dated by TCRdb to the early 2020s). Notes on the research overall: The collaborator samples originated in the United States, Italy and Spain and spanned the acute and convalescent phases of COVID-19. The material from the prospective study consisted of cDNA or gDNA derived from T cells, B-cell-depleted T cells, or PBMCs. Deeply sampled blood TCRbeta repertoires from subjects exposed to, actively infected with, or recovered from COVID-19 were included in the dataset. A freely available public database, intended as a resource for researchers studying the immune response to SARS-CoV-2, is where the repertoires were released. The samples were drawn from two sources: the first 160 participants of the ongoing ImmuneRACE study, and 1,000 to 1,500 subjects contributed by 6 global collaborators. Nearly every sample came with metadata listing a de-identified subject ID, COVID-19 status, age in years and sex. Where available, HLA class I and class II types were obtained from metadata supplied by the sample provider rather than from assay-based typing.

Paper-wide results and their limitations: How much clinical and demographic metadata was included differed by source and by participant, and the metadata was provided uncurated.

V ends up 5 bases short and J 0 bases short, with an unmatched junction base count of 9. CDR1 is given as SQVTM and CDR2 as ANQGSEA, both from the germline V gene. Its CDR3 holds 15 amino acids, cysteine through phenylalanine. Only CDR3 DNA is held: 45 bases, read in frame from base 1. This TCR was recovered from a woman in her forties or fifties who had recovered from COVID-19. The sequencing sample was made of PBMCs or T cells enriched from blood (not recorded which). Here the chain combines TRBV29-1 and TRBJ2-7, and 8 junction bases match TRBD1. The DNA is TGCAGCGTTTGTAGTTGGACAGGGAGCTCCTACGAGCAGTACTTC. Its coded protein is CSVCSWTGSSYEQYF.